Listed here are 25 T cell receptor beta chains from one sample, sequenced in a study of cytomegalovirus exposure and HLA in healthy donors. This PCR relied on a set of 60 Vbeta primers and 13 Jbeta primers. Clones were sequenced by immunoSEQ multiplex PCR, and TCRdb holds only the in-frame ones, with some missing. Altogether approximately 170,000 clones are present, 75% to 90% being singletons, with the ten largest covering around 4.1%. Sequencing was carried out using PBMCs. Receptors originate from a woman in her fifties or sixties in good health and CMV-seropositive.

The CDR3: CAWSVGRGRPNYGYTF. The DNA for the CDR3 is TGTGCCTGGAGTGTAGGCAGGGGGCGACCTAACTATGGCTACACCTTC. The chain carries TRBV30 and TRBJ1-2; TRBD1 matches 8 bases. Germline V gene data show CDR1 as GTSNPN and CDR2 as SVGIG (reference sequence). Trimming at V came to 0 bases and at J to 0 bases, leaving 6 bases not matched to a gene. This CDR3 comprises 16 residues.

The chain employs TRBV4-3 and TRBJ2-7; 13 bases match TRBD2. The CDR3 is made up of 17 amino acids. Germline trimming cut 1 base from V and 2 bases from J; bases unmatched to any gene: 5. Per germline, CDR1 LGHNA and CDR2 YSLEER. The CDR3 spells CASSQATSGGFPYEQYF. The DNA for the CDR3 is TGCGCCAGCAGCCAAGCGACTAGCGGGGGGTTTCCCTACGAGCAGTACTTC.

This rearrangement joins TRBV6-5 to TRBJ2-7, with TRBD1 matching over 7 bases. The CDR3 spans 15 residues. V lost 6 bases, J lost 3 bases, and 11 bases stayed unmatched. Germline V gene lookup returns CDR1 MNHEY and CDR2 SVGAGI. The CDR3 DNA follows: TGTGCCAGCAGCCGGCGACAGGGCTTGGGCTACGAGCAGTACTTC. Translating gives CASSRRQGLGYEQYF.

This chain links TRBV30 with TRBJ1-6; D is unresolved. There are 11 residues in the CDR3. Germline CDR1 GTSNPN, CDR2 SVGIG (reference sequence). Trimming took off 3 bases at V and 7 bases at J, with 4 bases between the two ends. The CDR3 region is CAWSQNSPLHF. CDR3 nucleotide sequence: TGTGCCTGGAGCCAGAATTCACCCCTCCACTTT.

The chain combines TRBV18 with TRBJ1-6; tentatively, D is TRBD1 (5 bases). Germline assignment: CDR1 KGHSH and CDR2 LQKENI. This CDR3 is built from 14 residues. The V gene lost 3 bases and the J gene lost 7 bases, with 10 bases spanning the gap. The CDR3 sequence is CASSPRQNNSPLHF. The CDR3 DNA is TGTGCCAGCTCACCTCGACAGAACAATTCACCCCTCCACTTT.

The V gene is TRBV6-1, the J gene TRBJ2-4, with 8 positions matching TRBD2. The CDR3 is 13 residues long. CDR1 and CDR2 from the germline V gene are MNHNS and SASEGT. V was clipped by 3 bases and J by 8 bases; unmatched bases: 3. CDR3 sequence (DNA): TGTGCCAGCAGTGAGGCGGGACTAGACATTCAGTACTTC. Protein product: CASSEAGLDIQYF.

The CDR3 DNA reads TGTGCCAGCAGCTTCTCCGGACTAGCGGAGGAGACCCAGTACTTC. Amino acids: CASSFSGLAEETQYF. The rearrangement uses TRBV7-9 and TRBJ2-5, with 10 nucleotides matching TRBD2. CDR1 is SEHNR, CDR2 FQNEAQ, per germline (reference sequence). This CDR3 has 15 amino acids. Unmatched junction bases numbered 6, after V lost 3 bases and J lost 5 bases.

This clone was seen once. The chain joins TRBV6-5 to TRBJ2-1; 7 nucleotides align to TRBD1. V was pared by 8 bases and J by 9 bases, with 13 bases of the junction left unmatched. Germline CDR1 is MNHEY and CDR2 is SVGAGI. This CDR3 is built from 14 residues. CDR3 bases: TGTGCCAGCTCAAGACAGGGCGGTAAGGGTGAGCAGTTCTTC. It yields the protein CASSRQGGKGEQFF.

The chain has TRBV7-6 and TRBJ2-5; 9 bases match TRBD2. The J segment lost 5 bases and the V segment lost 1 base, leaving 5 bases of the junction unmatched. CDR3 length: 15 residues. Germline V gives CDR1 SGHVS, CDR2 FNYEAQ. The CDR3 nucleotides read TGTGCCAGCAGCTTAGATAGCGGGAGCGGGGAGACCCAGTACTTC. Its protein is CASSLDSGSGETQYF.

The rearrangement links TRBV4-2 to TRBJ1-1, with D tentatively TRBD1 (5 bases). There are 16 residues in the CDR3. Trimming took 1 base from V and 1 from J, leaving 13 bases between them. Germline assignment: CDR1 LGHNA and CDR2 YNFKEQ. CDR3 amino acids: CASSQGAGSGNTEAFF. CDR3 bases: TGTGCCAGCAGCCAAGGGGCAGGGTCCGGGAACACTGAAGCTTTCTTT.

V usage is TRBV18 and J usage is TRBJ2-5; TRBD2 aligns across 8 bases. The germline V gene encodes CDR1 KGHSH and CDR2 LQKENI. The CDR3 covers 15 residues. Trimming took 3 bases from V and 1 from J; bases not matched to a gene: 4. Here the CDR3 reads CASSPLLAAQETQYF. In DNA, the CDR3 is TGTGCCAGCTCACCCCTACTAGCGGCCCAAGAGACCCAGTACTTC.

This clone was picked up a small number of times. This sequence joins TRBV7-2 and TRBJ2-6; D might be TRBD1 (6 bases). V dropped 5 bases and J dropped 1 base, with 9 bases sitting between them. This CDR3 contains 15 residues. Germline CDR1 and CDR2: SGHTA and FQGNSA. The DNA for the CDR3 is TGTGCCAGCAGCACAACAGGGTCTGGGGCCAACGTCCTGACTTTC. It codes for CASSTTGSGANVLTF.

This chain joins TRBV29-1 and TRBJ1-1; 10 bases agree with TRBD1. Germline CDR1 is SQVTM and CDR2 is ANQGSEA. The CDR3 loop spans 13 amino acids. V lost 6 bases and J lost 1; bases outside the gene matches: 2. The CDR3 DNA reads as TGCAGCGTAAGGACAGGGGGGAACACTGAAGCTTTCTTT. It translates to CSVRTGGNTEAFF.

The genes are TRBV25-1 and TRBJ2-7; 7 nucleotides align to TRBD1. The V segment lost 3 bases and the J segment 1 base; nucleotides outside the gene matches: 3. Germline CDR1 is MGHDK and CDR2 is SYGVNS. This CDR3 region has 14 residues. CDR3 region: CASSEPGQSYEQYF. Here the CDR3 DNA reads TGTGCCAGCAGTGAGCCGGGACAGTCCTACGAGCAGTACTTC.

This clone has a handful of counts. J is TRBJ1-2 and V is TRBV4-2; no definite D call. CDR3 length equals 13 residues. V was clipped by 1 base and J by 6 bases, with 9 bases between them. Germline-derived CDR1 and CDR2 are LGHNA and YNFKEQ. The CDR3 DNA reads TGTGCCAGCAGCCAAGTCTCTCAGGATGGCTACACCTTC. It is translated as CASSQVSQDGYTF.

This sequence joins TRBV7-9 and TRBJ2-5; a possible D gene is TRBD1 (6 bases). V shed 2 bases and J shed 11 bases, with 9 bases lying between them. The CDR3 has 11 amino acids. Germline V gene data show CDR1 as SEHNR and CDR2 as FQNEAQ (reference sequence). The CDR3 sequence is CASSLSGEQYF. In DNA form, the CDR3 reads TGTGCCAGCAGCTTATCAGGGGAGCAGTACTTC.

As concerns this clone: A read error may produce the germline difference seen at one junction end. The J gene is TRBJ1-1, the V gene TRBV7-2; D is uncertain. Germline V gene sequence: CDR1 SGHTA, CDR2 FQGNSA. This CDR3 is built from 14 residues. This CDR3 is CASRVGSVNTETFF. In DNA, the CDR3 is TGTGCCAGCAGGGTAGGAAGCGTGAACACTGAAACTTTCTTT.

DNA of the CDR3: TGTGCCAGCAGCTCAACGGGACACCCGGAGTCTGAGCAGTTCTTC. This codes for CASSSTGHPESEQFF. V and J are TRBV7-2 and TRBJ2-1; maybe TRBD1 (6 bases). Trimming removed 4 bases from V and 9 bases from J, with 19 bases in between. Germline CDR1 is SGHTA and CDR2 is FQGNSA. The CDR3 consists of 15 residues.

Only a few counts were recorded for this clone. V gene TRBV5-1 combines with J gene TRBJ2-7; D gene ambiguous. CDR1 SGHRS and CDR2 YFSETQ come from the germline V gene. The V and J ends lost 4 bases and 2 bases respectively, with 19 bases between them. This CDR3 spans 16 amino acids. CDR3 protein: CASSLTSLAGPYEQYF. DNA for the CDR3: TGCGCCAGCAGCCTAACGTCCCTGGCAGGTCCCTACGAGCAGTACTTC.

The CDR3 sequence: CASSSRYLVPYNEQFF. The CDR3 DNA sequence: TGTGCCAGCAGTTCGCGGTACCTAGTTCCTTACAATGAGCAGTTCTTC. The chain links TRBV6-5 to TRBJ2-1; D uncertain. Trimming took 4 bases from V and 4 from J, leaving 17 bases between them. In germline, CDR1 is MNHEY, CDR2 SVGAGI. This CDR3 has 16 residues.

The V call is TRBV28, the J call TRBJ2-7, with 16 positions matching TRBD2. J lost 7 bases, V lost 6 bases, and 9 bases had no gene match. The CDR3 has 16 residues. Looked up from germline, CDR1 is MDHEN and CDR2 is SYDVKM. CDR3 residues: CASSLGTSGRAREQYF. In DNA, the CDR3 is TGTGCCAGCAGCCTAGGGACTAGCGGGAGGGCCAGGGAGCAGTACTTC.

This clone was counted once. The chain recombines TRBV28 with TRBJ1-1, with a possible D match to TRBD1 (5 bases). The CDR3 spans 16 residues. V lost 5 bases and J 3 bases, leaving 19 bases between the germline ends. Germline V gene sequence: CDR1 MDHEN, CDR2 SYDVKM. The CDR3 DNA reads TGTGCCAGCAGTCTACCCCCAGGGCAAGGGGACACTGAAGCTTTCTTT. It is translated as CASSLPPGQGDTEAFF.

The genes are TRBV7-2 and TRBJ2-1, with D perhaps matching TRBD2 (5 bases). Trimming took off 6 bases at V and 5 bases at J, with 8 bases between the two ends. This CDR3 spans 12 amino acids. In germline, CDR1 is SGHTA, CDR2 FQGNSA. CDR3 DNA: TGTGCCAGCAGGCGGGCTAACAATGAGCAGTTCTTC. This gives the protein CASRRANNEQFF.

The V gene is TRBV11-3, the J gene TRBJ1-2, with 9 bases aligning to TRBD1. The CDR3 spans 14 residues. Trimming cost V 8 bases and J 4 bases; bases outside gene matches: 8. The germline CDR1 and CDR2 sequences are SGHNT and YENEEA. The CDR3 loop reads CASGDPGQGYGYTF. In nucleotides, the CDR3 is TGTGCCAGCGGAGATCCGGGACAGGGCTATGGCTACACCTTC.

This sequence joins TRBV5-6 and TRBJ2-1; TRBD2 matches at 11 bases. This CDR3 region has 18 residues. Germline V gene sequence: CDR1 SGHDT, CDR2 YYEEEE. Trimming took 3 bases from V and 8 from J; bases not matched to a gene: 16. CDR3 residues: CASSWRGSGRAYRHEQFF. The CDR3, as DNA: TGTGCCAGCAGCTGGCGCGGTAGCGGGAGGGCTTATCGCCATGAGCAGTTCTTC.